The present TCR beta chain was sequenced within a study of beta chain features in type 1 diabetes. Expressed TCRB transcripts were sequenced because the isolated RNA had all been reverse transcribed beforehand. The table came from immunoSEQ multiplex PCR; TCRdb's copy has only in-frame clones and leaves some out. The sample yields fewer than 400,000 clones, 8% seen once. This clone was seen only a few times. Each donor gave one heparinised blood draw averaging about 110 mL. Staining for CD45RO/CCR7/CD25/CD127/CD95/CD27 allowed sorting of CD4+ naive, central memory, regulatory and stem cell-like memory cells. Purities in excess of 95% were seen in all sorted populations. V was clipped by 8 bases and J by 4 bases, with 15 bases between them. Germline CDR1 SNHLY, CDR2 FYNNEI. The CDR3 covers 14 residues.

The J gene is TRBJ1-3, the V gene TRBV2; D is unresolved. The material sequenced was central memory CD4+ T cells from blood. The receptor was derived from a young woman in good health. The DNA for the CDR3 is TGTGCCAGCCACCGCCCTGGTACGGGAAACACCATATATTTT. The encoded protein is CASHRPGTGNTIYF.